This T cell receptor beta chain was obtained from a study of molecular identifiers for immune sequencing clone quantification. The CDR3 length is 16 residues. Losses at the gene ends were 0 bases for V and 0 bases for J; bases not matched to a gene: 6. Germline V gene sequence: CDR1 DFQATT, CDR2 SNEGSKA (reference sequence). Listed TCR primers and previously described methods were used for bulk TCR libraries. Each CDR3 protein is one row after TCRdb ran MiXCR on the PCR reads. The sample yields about half a million distinct CDR3 sequences, 25% seen once. As for this clonotype: Its antigen is unidentified.

General study points: Molecules of identical TCR sharing a barcode could underestimate highly expanded clone sizes. Spiked Jurkat TCR RNA equivalent to one cell reportedly surfaced among some 1 million naive cells. Clones that had above 20 RNA copies took up over 97% of effector molecules but under 1% in naive cells.

This chain uses TRBV20-1 with TRBJ2-7; 9 bases line up with TRBD2. The sequenced sample was naive CD8+ T cells from blood, with Jurkat cell RNA spiked in. Subset defined: FACS-sorted CD8+CD4-CCR7+CD45RA+ naive T cells. The source is a human donor in good health. Some libraries in this study had Jurkat cell RNA spiked in. CDR3 nucleotide sequence: TGCAGTGCTAGAGACCTTAGCGGGGGAAGCTCCTACGAGCAGTACTTC. Protein sequence: CSARDLSGGSSYEQYF.